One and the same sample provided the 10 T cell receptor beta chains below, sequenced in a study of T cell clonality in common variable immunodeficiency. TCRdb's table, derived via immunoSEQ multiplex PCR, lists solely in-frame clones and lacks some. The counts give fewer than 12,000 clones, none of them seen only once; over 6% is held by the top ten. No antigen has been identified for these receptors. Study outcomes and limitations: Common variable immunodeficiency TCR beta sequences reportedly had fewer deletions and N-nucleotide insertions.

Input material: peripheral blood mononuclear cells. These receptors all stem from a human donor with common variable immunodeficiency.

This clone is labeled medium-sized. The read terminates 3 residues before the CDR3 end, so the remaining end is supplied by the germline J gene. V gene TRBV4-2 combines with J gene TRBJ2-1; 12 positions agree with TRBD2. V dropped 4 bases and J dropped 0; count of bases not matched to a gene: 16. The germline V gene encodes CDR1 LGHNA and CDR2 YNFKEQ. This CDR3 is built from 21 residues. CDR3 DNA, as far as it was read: TGTGCCAGCAGCCCTGCCCCTAGACTAGCGGGAGATGACCACTCCTACAATGAG. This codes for CASSPAPRLAGDDHSYNE. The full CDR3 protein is CASSPAPRLAGDDHSYNEQFF.

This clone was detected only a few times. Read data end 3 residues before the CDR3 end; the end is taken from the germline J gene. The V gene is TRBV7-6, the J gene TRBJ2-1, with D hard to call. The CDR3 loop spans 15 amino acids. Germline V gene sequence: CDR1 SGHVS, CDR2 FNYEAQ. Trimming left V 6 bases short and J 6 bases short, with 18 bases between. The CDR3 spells CASSLQSRLGNEQFF. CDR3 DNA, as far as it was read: TGTGCCAGCAGTCTCCAGTCCAGGTTAGGCAATGAG.

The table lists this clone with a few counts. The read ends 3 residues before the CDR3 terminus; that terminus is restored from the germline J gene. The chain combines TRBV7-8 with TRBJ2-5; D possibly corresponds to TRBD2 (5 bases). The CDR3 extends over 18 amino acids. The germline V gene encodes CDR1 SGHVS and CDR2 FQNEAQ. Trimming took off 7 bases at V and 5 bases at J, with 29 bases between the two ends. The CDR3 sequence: CASTGSFSRTRGGETQYF. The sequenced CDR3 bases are TGTGCCAGCACCGGTAGCTTCTCACGAACTAGAGGTGGTGAGACC.

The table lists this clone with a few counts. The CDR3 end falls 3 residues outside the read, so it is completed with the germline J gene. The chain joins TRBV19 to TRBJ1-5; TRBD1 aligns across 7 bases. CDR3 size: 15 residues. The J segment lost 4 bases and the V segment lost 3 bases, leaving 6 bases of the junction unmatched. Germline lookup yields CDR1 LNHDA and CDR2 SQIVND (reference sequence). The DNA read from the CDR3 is TGTGCCAGTAGTATGATGGGACAGAGTAATCAGCCC. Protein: CASSMMGQSNQP. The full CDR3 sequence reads CASSMMGQSNQPQHF.

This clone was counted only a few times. CDR3 in amino acids: CAWRGQGGYTF. The sequenced part of the CDR3 DNA is TGTGCCTGGAGGGGGCAGGGTGGC. The rearrangement joins TRBV30 to TRBJ1-2, with TRBD1 as a possible D gene (5 bases). The read falls 3 residues short of the CDR3 end, and the missing part is taken from the germline J gene. Trimming took off 3 bases at V and 7 bases at J, with 9 bases between the two ends. Germline V CDR1 and CDR2: GTSNPN, SVGIG (reference sequence). CDR3 length: 11 amino acids.

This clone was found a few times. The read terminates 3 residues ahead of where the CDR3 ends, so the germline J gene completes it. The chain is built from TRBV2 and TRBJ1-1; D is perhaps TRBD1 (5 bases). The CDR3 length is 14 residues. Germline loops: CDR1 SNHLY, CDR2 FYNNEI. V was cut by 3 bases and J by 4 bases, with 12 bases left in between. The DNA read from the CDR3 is TGTGCCAGCAGTGACGGGGGAGGTGGCACTGAA. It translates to CASSDGGGGTE. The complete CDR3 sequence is CASSDGGGGTEAFF.

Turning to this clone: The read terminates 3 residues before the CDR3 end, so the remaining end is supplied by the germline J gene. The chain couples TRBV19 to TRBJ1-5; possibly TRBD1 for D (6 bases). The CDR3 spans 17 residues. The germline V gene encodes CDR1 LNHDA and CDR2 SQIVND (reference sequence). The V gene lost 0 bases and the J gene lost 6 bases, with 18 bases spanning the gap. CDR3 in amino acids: CASSIDLDSRGSQPQHF. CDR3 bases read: TGTGCCAGTAGTATAGATCTGGACAGCCGCGGGAGTCAGCCC.

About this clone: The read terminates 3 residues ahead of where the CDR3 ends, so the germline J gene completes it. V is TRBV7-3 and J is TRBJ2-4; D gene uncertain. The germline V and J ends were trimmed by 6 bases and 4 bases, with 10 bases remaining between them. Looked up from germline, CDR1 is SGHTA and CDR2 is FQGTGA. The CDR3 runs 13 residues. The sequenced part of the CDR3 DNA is TGTGCCAGCAGTCTCACTAATAAAAACATT. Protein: CASSLTNKNI. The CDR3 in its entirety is CASSLTNKNIQYF.

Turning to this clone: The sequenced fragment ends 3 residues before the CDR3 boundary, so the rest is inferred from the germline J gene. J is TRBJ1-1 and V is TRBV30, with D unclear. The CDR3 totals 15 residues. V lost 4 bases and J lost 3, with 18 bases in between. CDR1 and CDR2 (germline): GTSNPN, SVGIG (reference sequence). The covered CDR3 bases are TGTGCCTGGACCTTCGGGGTATTGAAGGACACTGAA. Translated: CAWTFGVLKDTE. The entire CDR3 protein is CAWTFGVLKDTEAFF.

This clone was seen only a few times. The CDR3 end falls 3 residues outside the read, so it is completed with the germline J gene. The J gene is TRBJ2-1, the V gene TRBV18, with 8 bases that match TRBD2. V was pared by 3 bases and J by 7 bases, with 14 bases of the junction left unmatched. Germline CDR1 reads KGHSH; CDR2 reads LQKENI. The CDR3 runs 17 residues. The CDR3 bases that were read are TGTGCCAGCTCACCGCCGCGAGGAGCGGGAGCAGCAAATGAG. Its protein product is CASSPPRGAGAANE. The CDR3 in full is CASSPPRGAGAANEQFF.